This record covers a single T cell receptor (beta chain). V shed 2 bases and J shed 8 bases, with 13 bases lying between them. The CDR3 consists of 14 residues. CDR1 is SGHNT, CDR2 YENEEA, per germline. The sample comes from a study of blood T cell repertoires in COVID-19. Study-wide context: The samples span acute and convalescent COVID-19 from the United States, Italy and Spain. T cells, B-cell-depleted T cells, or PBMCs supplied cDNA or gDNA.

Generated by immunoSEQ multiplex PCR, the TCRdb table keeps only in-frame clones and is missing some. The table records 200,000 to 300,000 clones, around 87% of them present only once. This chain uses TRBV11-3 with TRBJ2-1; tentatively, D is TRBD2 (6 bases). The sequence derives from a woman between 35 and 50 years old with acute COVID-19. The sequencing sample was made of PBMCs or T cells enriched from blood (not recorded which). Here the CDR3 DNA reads TGTGCCAGCAGCTTATGGGGGGAGTCTGATGAGCAGTTCTTC. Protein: CASSLWGESDEQFF. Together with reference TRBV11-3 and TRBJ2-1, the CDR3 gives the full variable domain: EAGVVQSPRYKIIEKKQPVAFWCNPISGHNTLYWYLQNLGQGPELLIRYENEEAVDDSQLPKDRFSAERLKGVDSTLKIQPAELGDSAVYLCASSLWGESDEQFFGPGTRLTVL.